The rows below give T cell receptor beta chains drawn from one sample of a study of blood T cell repertoires in COVID-19. TCRdb's copy holds only in-frame clones and misses some; the assay was immunoSEQ multiplex PCR. Here the sample spans roughly 95,000 clones, around 80% being singletons. Material: peripheral blood. These receptors were collected from a man aged 50 or older with active or convalescent COVID-19. The CDR3 runs from the conserved cysteine through the conserved F or W. The D gene is left open where the match is weak. Size tells how often a clone was seen (once, few, many) or the class of an expanded clone, and some rows leave it out.

>TRBJ2-2|-|-|TRBV12-3/TRBV12-4
CASSPDTGELFF
TGTGCCAGCAGCCCGGACACCGGGGAGCTGTTTTTT
>TRBJ2-2|-|-|TRBV19
CASEGWDTGELFF
TGTGCCAGCGAGGGTTGGGATACCGGGGAGCTGTTTTTT
>TRBJ1-3|-|-|TRBV5-1
CASRGGVASGNTIYF
TGCGCCAGCAGGGGCGGGGTTGCCTCTGGAAACACCATATATTTT
>TRBJ2-3|TRBD1|-|TRBV5-1
CASSSGDRGADTQYF
TGCGCCAGCAGCTCGGGGGACAGGGGGGCAGATACGCAGTATTTT
>TRBJ1-2|-|-|TRBV12-3/TRBV12-4
CASSAVNYGYTF
TGTGCCAGCAGTGCGGTCAACTATGGCTACACCTTC
>TRBJ2-5|TRBD2|-|TRBV4-3
CASSQDSSGGETQYF
TGCGCCAGCAGCCAAGATAGTAGCGGGGGGGAGACCCAGTACTTC
>TRBJ1-2|-|-|TRBV15
CATSRDAGTRGYGYTF
TGTGCCACCAGCAGAGATGCCGGGACCAGGGGCTATGGCTACACCTTC
>TRBJ2-3|TRBD2|-|TRBV29-1
CSVVRGGASTDTQYF
TGCAGCGTTGTTCGGGGGGGCGCGAGCACAGATACGCAGTATTTT
>TRBJ1-2|TRBD1|-|TRBV2
CASSLGQGTYGYTF
TGTGCCAGCAGTCTGGGACAGGGAACCTATGGCTACACCTTC
>TRBJ1-4|-|-|TRBV18
CASSPGRGTNEKLFF
TGTGCCAGCTCACCCGGCAGAGGAACTAATGAAAAACTGTTTTTT
>TRBJ2-2|TRBD1|-|TRBV27
CASCGTGGTGELFF
TGTGCCAGCTGCGGGACAGGGGGCACCGGGGAGCTGTTTTTT
>TRBJ2-1|-|-|TRBV30
CAWSVFSRGEQFF
TGTGCCTGGAGTGTATTTTCCCGGGGAGAGCAGTTCTTC
>TRBJ1-1|TRBD1|-|TRBV2
CASAPGGAGTEAFF
TGTGCCAGCGCCCCAGGGGGCGCGGGGACTGAAGCTTTCTTT
>TRBJ2-1|-|-|TRBV25-1
CASRLGSEQFF
TGTGCCAGCAGACTAGGGAGTGAGCAGTTCTTC
>TRBJ1-2|-|-|TRBV2
CASSGARDYGYTF
TGTGCCAGCAGTGGAGCCAGGGACTATGGCTACACCTTC
>TRBJ2-1|-|-|TRBV10-2
CASRDSTPNEQFF
TGCGCCAGCAGGGACTCAACCCCCAATGAGCAGTTCTTC
>TRBJ2-7|TRBD1|once|TRBV19
CASSSPGQGSSYEQYF
TGTGCCAGTAGTTCTCCGGGACAGGGGTCTTCCTACGAGCAGTACTTC
>TRBJ2-5|-|-|TRBV18
CASSPSTQGGETQYF
TGTGCCAGCTCACCATCGACTCAGGGGGGAGAGACCCAGTACTTC
>TRBJ2-3|-|once|TRBV4-2
CASSQDGRGLDTQYF
TGTGCCAGCAGCCAAGACGGGCGGGGCCTAGATACGCAGTATTTT
>TRBJ1-3|-|-|TRBV7-9
CASSLAGARTGNTIYF
TGTGCCAGCAGCTTAGCGGGGGCGAGGACTGGAAACACCATATATTTT
>TRBJ2-2|TRBD1|few|TRBV2
CASSIPRGYPSTGELFF
TGTGCCAGCAGCATCCCCAGGGGGTACCCGAGCACCGGGGAGCTGTTTTTT
>TRBJ1-5|TRBD1|-|TRBV10-2
CASSDDRVREPQHF
TGCGCCAGCAGTGATGACAGGGTTAGAGAACCCCAGCATTTT
>TRBJ2-2|-|once|TRBV7-2
CASSLASTGELFF
TGTGCCAGCAGCTTAGCGAGTACCGGGGAGCTGTTTTTT
>TRBJ2-5|-|-|TRBV27
CASSPGLQETQYF
TGTGCCAGCAGTCCGGGACTTCAAGAGACCCAGTACTTC
>TRBJ1-1|TRBD1|-|TRBV9
CASSVEDREDTEAFF
TGTGCCAGCAGCGTAGAGGACAGGGAGGACACTGAAGCTTTCTTT
>TRBJ1-6|TRBD1|-|TRBV2
CASSVTGAINSPLHF
TGTGCCAGCAGTGTGACAGGGGCTATCAATTCACCCCTCCACTTT
>TRBJ1-3|TRBD1|-|TRBV14
CASSRLSGQVFDTIYF
TGTGCCAGCAGCCGACTCTCGGGACAGGTTTTTGACACCATATATTTT
>TRBJ2-2|-|-|TRBV27
CASSPGDAGELFF
TGTGCCAGCAGTCCCGGGGATGCCGGGGAGCTGTTTTTT
>TRBJ2-2|-|-|TRBV28
CASSLAGTANTGELFF
TGTGCCAGCAGTTTGGCAGGGACTGCGAACACCGGGGAGCTGTTTTTT
>TRBJ1-2|TRBD1|-|TRBV6-2/TRBV6-3
CASSPHRDRGFYGYTF
TGTGCCAGCAGTCCCCACCGGGACAGGGGCTTCTATGGCTACACCTTC
>TRBJ2-5|TRBD1|-|TRBV23-1
CASVRGTGVFQETQYF
TGCGCCAGCGTGCGGGGGACAGGGGTCTTCCAAGAGACCCAGTACTTC
>TRBJ2-5|TRBD2|-|TRBV7-9
CASSPGLAGVWTQYF
TGTGCCAGCAGCCCGGGACTAGCGGGGGTCTGGACCCAGTACTTC
>TRBJ1-5|-|-|TRBV7-8
CASSPVGGLSNQPQHF
TGTGCCAGCTCCCCGGTCGGGGGGCTTAGCAATCAGCCCCAGCATTTT
>TRBJ2-1|TRBD2|many|TRBV9
CASSYSLAGGIYNEQFF
TGTGCCAGCAGCTACTCTCTAGCGGGGGGGATCTACAATGAGCAGTTCTTC
>TRBJ2-7|-|once|TRBV7-2
CASSLAPGGTYEQYF
TGTGCCAGCAGCTTAGCGCCCGGCGGAACCTACGAGCAGTACTTC
>TRBJ1-3|-|once|TRBV19
CASSQNSMSAGNTIYF
TGTGCCAGTAGTCAGAACTCCATGAGCGCTGGAAACACCATATATTTT
>TRBJ2-7|TRBD2|few|TRBV30
CAWSPQRGLAGFDAGIYEQYF
TGTGCCTGGAGTCCTCAACGGGGACTAGCGGGGTTCGATGCGGGTATATACGAGCAGTACTTC
>TRBJ1-4|TRBD1|-|TRBV27
CASPDRDNEKLFF
TGTGCCAGCCCGGACAGGGATAATGAAAAACTGTTTTTT
>TRBJ1-4|-|few|TRBV2
CASSLQDKANEKLFF
TGTGCCAGCAGCCTACAGGATAAGGCTAATGAAAAACTGTTTTTT
>TRBJ2-1|-|-|TRBV24-1
CATSDQGGERAIYNEQFF
TGTGCCACCAGTGATCAGGGGGGTGAGCGGGCGATTTACAATGAGCAGTTCTTC
>TRBJ1-6|-|-|TRBV5-1
CASSLDRSYNSPLHF
TGCGCCAGCAGCTTGGACAGGAGCTATAATTCACCCCTCCACTTT
>TRBJ1-1|TRBD1|few|TRBV18
CASSPIQGRNTEAFF
TGTGCCAGCTCACCCATACAGGGGAGAAACACTGAAGCTTTCTTT
>TRBJ2-7|TRBD1|-|TRBV4-1
CASSQDRGYEQYF
TGCGCCAGCAGCCAAGACAGGGGGTACGAGCAGTACTTC
>TRBJ1-1|TRBD1|-|TRBV4-2
CASSRSGTGGNLNTEAFF
TGTGCCAGCAGCCGCTCCGGGACAGGGGGCAATCTCAACACTGAAGCTTTCTTT
>TRBJ2-1|TRBD2|-|TRBV5-1
CASSLALAGGYNEQFF
TGCGCCAGCAGCTTGGCTCTAGCGGGGGGCTACAATGAGCAGTTCTTC
>TRBJ2-1|TRBD2|-|TRBV11-2
CASSTTSGGYTYNEQFF
TGTGCCAGCAGCACCACTAGCGGGGGTTACACCTACAATGAGCAGTTCTTC
>TRBJ2-2|TRBD2|-|TRBV5-1
CATTRGGAPNTGELFF
TGCGCCACCACGCGGGGGGGAGCGCCGAACACCGGGGAGCTGTTTTTT
>TRBJ2-3|TRBD2|-|TRBV10-3
CAISESLAGVADTQYF
TGTGCCATCAGTGAGTCACTAGCGGGGGTCGCAGATACGCAGTATTTT
>TRBJ2-1|TRBD1|-|TRBV19
CASSIRGQGAYNEQFF
TGTGCCAGTAGTATAAGGGGACAGGGGGCTTACAATGAGCAGTTCTTC
>TRBJ2-2|-|few|TRBV7-6
CASSLGARGNTGELFF
TGTGCCAGCAGCCTAGGGGCCCGGGGAAACACCGGGGAGCTGTTTTTT
>TRBJ2-5|TRBD1|-|TRBV7-2
CASSLGSGGNWETQYF
TGTGCCAGCAGCCTAGGATCAGGGGGCAATTGGGAGACCCAGTACTTC
>TRBJ2-2|-|few|TRBV5-6
CASSLSTRAGTGELFF
TGTGCCAGCAGCTTGTCTACAAGGGCGGGCACCGGGGAGCTGTTTTTT
>TRBJ2-7|-|many|TRBV5-6
CASSLGQANYEQYF
TGTGCCAGCAGCTTGGGACAGGCGAACTACGAGCAGTACTTC
>TRBJ1-4|TRBD1|-|TRBV7-9
CASGQVRDATNEKLFF
TGTGCCAGTGGACAGGTTCGAGATGCAACTAATGAAAAACTGTTTTTT
>TRBJ2-3|-|-|TRBV5-1
CASSLRVGHTDTQYF
TGCGCCAGCAGCTTAAGGGTGGGGCACACAGATACGCAGTATTTT